This note documents a single TCR beta chain sequence. The data originate from a study of T cell responses to AZD1222 COVID-19 vaccine. Some clones are missing from TCRdb's copy, which holds only in-frame ones; the method was immunoSEQ multiplex PCR. The sample has about 66,000 clones, approximately 79% seen once. The ends lost 0 bases at V and 9 bases at J; junction bases unmatched: 6. Per the germline V gene, CDR1 is SGHNT and CDR2 is YYREEE (reference sequence). The length of the CDR3 is 14 residues. The source material was peripheral blood, sampled on day 0 of MenACWY control vaccination. The rearrangement joins TRBV5-4 to TRBJ2-1; 7 bases are a match to TRBD1. This clonotype originated in an adult in good health. The CDR3 loop reads CASSLAGKGAEQFF. CDR3 sequence (DNA): TGTGCCAGCAGCTTGGCAGGGAAGGGGGCTGAGCAGTTCTTC. Using reference TRBV5-4 and TRBJ2-1 for the parts outside the CDR3, the full variable domain is ETGVTQSPTHLIKTRGQQVTLRCSSQSGHNTVSWYQQALGQGPQFIFQYYREEENGRGNFPPRFSGLQFPNYSSELNVNALELDDSALYLCASSLAGKGAEQFFGPGTRLTVL.